This T cell receptor beta chain derives from a study of post-analysis software for immune sequencing data. For the study at large: The courses of disease that were included comprised relapsing-remitting, secondary progressive and progressive-relapsing multiple sclerosis.

General study findings and limits: Samples prepared in the same batch strongly co-clustered by F measure. Diversity measured as normalized Chao1 was significantly lower in multiple sclerosis patients than in controls. Roughly five TRBV segments, including TRBV5-6, TRBV5-1 and TRBV20-1, were more frequent in patients than controls.

A note on this clonotype: Its target is unknown.

The CDR3 is made up of 14 amino acids. Trimming stripped 6 bases from V and 6 bases from J, with 15 bases between. Included in the TCR beta cDNA libraries were unique molecular identifiers. TCRdb independently ran MiXCR on the PCR reads; one entry per CDR3 protein. The data contain 750,000 to 950,000 distinct CDR3 sequences, roughly half of them singletons. The sequence came from a girl under 18 with multiple sclerosis. This rearrangement joins TRBV12-3 or TRBV12-4 to TRBJ2-1, with D perhaps assigned TRBD1 or TRBD2 (5 bases each). Sequencing input: blood. CDR3 sequence reads: CASRGTTGVNEQFF. The CDR3 DNA follows: TGTGCCAGCAGAGGGACCACCGGTGTCAATGAGCAGTTCTTC.